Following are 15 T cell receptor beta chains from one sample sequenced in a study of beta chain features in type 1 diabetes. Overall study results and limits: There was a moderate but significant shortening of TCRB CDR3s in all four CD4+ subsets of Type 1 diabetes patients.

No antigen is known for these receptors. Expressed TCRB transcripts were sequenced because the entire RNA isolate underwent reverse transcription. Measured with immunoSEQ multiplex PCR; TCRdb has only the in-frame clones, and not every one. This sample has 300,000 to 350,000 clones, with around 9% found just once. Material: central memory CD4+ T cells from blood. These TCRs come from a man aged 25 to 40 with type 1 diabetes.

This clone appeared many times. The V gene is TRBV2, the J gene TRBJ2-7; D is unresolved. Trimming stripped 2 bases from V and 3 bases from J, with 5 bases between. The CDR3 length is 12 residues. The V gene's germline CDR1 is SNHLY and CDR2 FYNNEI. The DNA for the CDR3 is TGTGCCAGCAGTGAACAGTTCTACGAGCAGTACTTC. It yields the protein CASSEQFYEQYF.

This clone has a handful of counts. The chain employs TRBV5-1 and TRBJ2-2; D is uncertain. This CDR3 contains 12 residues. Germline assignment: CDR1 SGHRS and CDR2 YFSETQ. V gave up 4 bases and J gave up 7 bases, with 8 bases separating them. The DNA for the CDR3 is TGCGCCAGCAGCCGACAAATCGGGGAGCTGTTTTTT. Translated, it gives CASSRQIGELFF. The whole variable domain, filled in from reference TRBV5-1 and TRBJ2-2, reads KAGVTQTPRYLIKTRGQQVTLSCSPISGHRSVSWYQQTPGQGLQFLFEYFSETQRNKGNFPGRFSGRQFSNSRSEMNVSTLELGDSALYLCASSRQIGELFFGEGSRLTVL.

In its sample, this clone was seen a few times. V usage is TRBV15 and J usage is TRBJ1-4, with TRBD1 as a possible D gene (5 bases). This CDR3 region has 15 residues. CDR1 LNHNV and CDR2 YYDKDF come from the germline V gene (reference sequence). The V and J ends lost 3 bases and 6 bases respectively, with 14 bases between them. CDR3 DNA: TGTGCCACCAGCAGCCGGCGGGGGGGGGATGAAAAACTGTTTTTT. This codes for CATSSRRGGDEKLFF. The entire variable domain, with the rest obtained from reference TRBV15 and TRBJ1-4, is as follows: DAMVIQNPRYQVTQFGKPVTLSCSQTLNHNVMYWYQQKSSQAPKLLFHYYDKDFNNEADTPDNFQSRRPNTSFCFLDIRSPGLGDTAMYLCATSSRRGGDEKLFFGSGTQLSVL.

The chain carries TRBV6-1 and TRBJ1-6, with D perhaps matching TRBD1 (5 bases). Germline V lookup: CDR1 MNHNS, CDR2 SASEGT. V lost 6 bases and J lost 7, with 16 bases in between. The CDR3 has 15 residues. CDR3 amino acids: CASRVGQRGNSPLHF. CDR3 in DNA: TGTGCCAGCAGGGTCGGACAAAGGGGCAATTCACCCCTCCACTTT.

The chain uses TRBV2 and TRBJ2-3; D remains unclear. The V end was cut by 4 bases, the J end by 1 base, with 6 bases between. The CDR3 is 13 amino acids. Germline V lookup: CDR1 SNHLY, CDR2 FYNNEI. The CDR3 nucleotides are TGTGCCAGCAGTGCCGACGGCACAGATACGCAGTATTTT. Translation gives CASSADGTDTQYF. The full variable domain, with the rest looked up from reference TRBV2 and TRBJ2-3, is EPEVTQTPSHQVTQMGQEVILRCVPISNHLYFYWYRQILGQKVEFLVSFYNNEISEKSEIFDDQFSVERPDGSNFTLKIRSTKLEDSAMYFCASSADGTDTQYFGPGTRLTVL.

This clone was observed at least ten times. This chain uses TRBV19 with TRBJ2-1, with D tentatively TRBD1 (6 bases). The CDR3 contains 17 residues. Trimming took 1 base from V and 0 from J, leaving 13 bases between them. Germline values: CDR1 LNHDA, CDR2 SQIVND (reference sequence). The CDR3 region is CASSIGGGMSSYNEQFF. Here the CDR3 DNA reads TGTGCCAGTAGTATAGGAGGGGGTATGAGCTCCTACAATGAGCAGTTCTTC.

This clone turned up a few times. CDR3 DNA sequence: TGTGCCAGCACCCCGGACAGGGAAGTGTGGGGGGCCAACGTCCTGACTTTC. This gives the protein CASTPDREVWGANVLTF. The chain has TRBV5-4 and TRBJ2-6, with 8 bases that match TRBD1. The CDR3 consists of 17 residues. With V trimmed by 6 bases and J by 4 bases, 12 bases remained unmatched. Per germline, CDR1 SGHNT and CDR2 YYREEE (reference sequence).

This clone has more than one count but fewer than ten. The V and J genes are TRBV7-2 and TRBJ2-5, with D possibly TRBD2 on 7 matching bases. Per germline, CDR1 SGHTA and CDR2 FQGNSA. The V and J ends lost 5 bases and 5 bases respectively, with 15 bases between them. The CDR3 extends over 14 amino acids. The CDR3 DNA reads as TGTGCCAGCAGCCCGGCGGGGGCCGAGGAGACCCAGTACTTC. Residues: CASSPAGAEETQYF.

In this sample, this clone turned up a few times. CDR3 amino acids: CASSSTGQGNTIYF. CDR3 nucleotides: TGTGCCAGCAGCTCCACGGGACAGGGAAACACCATATATTTT. V is TRBV7-9 and J is TRBJ1-3; the match to TRBD1 covers 7 bases. Germline CDR1 is SEHNR and CDR2 is FQNEAQ (reference sequence). The V gene end was trimmed by 4 bases and the J gene end by 4 bases; junction bases not matched to a gene: 4. The CDR3 is 14 amino acids. Full variable domain (rest looked up from reference TRBV7-9 and TRBJ1-3): DTGVSQNPRHKITKRGQNVTFRCDPISEHNRLYWYRQTLGQGPEFLTYFQNEAQLEKSRLLSDRFSAERPKGSFSTLEIQRTEQGDSAMYLCASSSTGQGNTIYFGEGSWLTVV.

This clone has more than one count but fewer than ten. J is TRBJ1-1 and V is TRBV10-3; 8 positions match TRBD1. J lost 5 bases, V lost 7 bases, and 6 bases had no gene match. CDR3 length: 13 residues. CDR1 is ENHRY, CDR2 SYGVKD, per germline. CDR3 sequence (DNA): TGTGCCATCACTGGACAGGGTGAGACTGAAGCTTTCTTT. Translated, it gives CAITGQGETEAFF.

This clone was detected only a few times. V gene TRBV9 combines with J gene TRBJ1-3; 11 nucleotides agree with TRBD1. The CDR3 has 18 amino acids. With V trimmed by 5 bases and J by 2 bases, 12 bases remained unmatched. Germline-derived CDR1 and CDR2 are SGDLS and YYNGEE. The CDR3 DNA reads TGTGCCAGCAGTGAAAGGACAGGGGGCTTATCAACTGGAAACACCATATATTTT. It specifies CASSERTGGLSTGNTIYF.

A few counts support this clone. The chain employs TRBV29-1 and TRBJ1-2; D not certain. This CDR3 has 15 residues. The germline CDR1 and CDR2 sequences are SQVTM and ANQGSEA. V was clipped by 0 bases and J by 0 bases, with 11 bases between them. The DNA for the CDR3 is TGCAGCGTTGAAGATCAGACACCTACTAACTATGGCTACACCTTC. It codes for CSVEDQTPTNYGYTF.

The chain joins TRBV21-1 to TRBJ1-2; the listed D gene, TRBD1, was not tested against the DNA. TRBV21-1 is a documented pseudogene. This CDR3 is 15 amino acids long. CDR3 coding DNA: TGTGCCAGCAGCAAAGATGGGGGCCAGGGCTATGGCTACACCTTC. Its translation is CASSKDGGQGYGYTF.

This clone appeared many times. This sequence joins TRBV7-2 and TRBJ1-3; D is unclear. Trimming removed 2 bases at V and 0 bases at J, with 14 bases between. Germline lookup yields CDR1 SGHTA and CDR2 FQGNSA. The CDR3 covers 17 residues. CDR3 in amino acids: CASSLFPGSDSGNTIYF. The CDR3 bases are TGTGCCAGCAGCTTATTTCCGGGATCGGACTCTGGAAACACCATATATTTT.

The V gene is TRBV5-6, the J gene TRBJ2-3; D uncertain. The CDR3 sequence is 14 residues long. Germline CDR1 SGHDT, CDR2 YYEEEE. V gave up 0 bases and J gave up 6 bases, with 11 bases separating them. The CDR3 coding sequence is TGTGCCAGCAGCTTGGGACGAGCAGGCGATACGCAGTATTTT. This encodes CASSLGRAGDTQYF.